Presented here are 10 T cell receptor beta chains from one specimen sequenced in a study of early T cells in non-severe SARS-CoV-2 infection. Via MiXCR, TCRdb re-called the 5' RACE reads, giving one row per CDR3 protein. Among around 48,000 distinct CDR3 sequences listed, 13% were seen once. Sequenced: whole blood. These receptors came from an adult who was a healthcare worker with PCR-confirmed SARS-CoV-2 infection or an uninfected control (not recorded which).

This clonotype occurred a few times. The chain carries TRBV7-6 and TRBJ2-7; the D is unclear. The CDR3 contains 15 residues. Trimming shortened V by 1 base and J by 6 bases, and 16 bases separated the two germline ends. The germline V gene has CDR1 SGHVS and CDR2 FNYEAQ. CDR3 sequence reads: CASSLGNGYGAEQYF. The CDR3 coding sequence is TGTGCCAGCAGCTTAGGTAACGGGTATGGAGCCGAGCAGTACTTC. Looking up the rest from reference TRBV7-6 and TRBJ2-7 gives the full variable domain: GAGVSQSPRYKVTKRGQDVALRCDPISGHVSLYWYRQALGQGPEFLTYFNYEAQQDKSGLPNDRFSAERPEGSISTLTIQRTEQRDSAMYRCASSLGNGYGAEQYFGPGTRLTVT.

The table lists this clonotype with a count of one. The chain is built from TRBV5-1 and TRBJ2-7, with D hard to call. CDR1 and CDR2 from the germline V gene are SGHRS and YFSETQ. This CDR3 spans 15 amino acids. The ends were cut back, 0 bases at V and 3 bases at J, with 13 bases in the middle. The CDR3 spells CASSLDGSSLYEQYF. The CDR3 DNA follows: TGCGCCAGCAGCTTGGATGGCAGCAGCCTCTACGAGCAGTACTTC.

The chain carries TRBV7-2 and TRBJ2-2; 10 bases match TRBD2. This CDR3 has 16 residues. V was clipped by 5 bases and J by 6 bases; unmatched bases: 9. The germline gives CDR1 SGHTA, CDR2 FQGNSA. CDR3 DNA sequence: TGTGCCAGCAGCCCCGGGGTAGCGGGGGGCGCCGGGGAGCTGTTTTTT. Translated: CASSPGVAGGAGELFF. Full variable domain (rest looked up from reference TRBV7-2 and TRBJ2-2): GAGVSQSPSNKVTEKGKDVELRCDPISGHTALYWYRQSLGQGLEFLIYFQGNSAPDKSGLPSDRFSAERTGGSVSTLTIQRTQQEDSAVYLCASSPGVAGGAGELFFGEGSRLTVL.

The chain joins TRBV2 to TRBJ1-1; D is undetermined. Deletions cut 8 bases from V and 7 bases from J, with 11 bases between. Germline lookup yields CDR1 SNHLY and CDR2 FYNNEI. The CDR3 spans 11 residues. The CDR3 nucleotides read TGTGCCAGCGGAAGGACGGGTGAAGCTTTCTTT. Translation gives CASGRTGEAFF.

The chain joins TRBV28 to TRBJ2-1; 13 positions match TRBD2. CDR3 length: 14 residues. The trim removed 6 bases at V and 8 bases at J, leaving 4 bases unmatched. Germline V lookup: CDR1 MDHEN, CDR2 SYDVKM. The CDR3 protein is CASRLGLAGDEQFF. As DNA, the CDR3 is TGTGCCAGCAGACTTGGACTAGCGGGAGATGAGCAGTTCTTC. Based on the CDR3 plus reference TRBV28 and TRBJ2-1, the full variable domain is DVKVTQSSRYLVKRTGEKVFLECVQDMDHENMFWYRQDPGLGLRLIYFSYDVKMKEKGDIPEGYSVSREKKERFSLILESASTNQTSMYLCASRLGLAGDEQFFGPGTRLTVL.

This clonotype was detected ten times or more. The chain couples TRBV30 to TRBJ1-6; D ambiguous. CDR1 and CDR2 from the germline V gene are GTSNPN and SVGIG (reference sequence). The CDR3 length is 13 residues. V gave up 2 bases and J gave up 7 bases, with 9 bases separating them. The CDR3 coding sequence is TGTGCCTGGAGTACGGACTCGAATTCACCCCTCCACTTT. This encodes CAWSTDSNSPLHF.

There are many counts of this clonotype. This chain joins TRBV9 and TRBJ2-1; 10 bases line up with TRBD2. J was trimmed by 5 bases and V by 4 bases; bases with no gene match: 3. The germline V gene has CDR1 SGDLS and CDR2 YYNGEE. The CDR3 is 14 residues long. The DNA of the CDR3 is TGTGCCAGCAGCCGCCTAGCGGGAGACAATGAGCAGTTCTTC. Translation: CASSRLAGDNEQFF.

There are many counts of this clonotype. The chain has TRBV5-1 and TRBJ1-1; unclear D gene. Germline V gene lookup returns CDR1 SGHRS and CDR2 YFSETQ. Deletions cut 5 bases from V and 6 bases from J, with 8 bases between. This CDR3 comprises 11 residues. The CDR3 DNA reads as TGCGCCAGCAGTCGGGGAGCTGAAGCTTTCTTT. Its protein product is CASSRGAEAFF.

The genes are TRBV6-8 and TRBJ2-7, with no clear D. The CDR3 has 13 residues. The germline gives CDR1 MNHGY, CDR2 SAAAGT. Trimming stripped 8 bases from V and 0 bases from J, with 11 bases between. The chain's CDR3 is CASGMLSSYEQYF. CDR3 bases: TGTGCCAGCGGAATGTTGAGCTCCTACGAGCAGTACTTC.

This clonotype was seen many times. This rearrangement joins TRBV12-3 or TRBV12-4 to TRBJ1-5, with D unclear. Trimming took 4 bases from V and 2 from J, leaving 12 bases between them. The CDR3 consists of 15 residues. The CDR3 coding sequence is TGTGCCAGCAGTTCTCTAAATGGTGGCAATCAGCCCCAGCATTTT. This sequence encodes CASSSLNGGNQPQHF.